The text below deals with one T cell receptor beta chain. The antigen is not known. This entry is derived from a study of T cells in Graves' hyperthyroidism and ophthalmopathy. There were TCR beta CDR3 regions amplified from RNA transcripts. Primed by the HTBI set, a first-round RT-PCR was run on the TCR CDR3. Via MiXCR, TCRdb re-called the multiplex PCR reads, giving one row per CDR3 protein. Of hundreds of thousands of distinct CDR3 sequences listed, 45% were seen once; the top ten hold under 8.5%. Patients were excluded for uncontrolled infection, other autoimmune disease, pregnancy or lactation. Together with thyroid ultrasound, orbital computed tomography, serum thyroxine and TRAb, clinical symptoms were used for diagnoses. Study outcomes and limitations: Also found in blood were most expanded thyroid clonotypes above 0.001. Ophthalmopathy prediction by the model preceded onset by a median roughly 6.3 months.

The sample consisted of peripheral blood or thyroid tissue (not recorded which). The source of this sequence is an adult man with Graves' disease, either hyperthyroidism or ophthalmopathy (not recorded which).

CDR3 residues: CASSGGGAGTTNEKLFF. The CDR3 nucleotides read TGTGCCAGCAGCGGAGGCGGGGCAGGGACAACTAATGAAAAACTGTTTTTT. This chain uses TRBV9 with TRBJ1-4; tentatively, D is TRBD1 (5 bases). Looked up from germline, CDR1 is SGDLS and CDR2 is YYNGEE. The length of the CDR3 is 17 residues. V gave up 3 bases and J gave up 0 bases, with 15 bases separating them.